Listed here is a single T cell receptor beta chain. This entry comes from a study of metastatic and nonmetastatic thyroid tumors. The CDR3 runs to 15 residues. V was cut by 1 base and J by 0 bases, with 10 bases left in between. Germline loops: CDR1 MNHEY, CDR2 SVGEGT. TCRdb re-clonotyped the PCR reads through MiXCR. Counted here are around 23,000 clones, roughly 24% occurring once; the ten biggest clones make up about 18%. The entire patient cohort was treatment-naive prior to thyroid surgery. The specimen sequenced was blood. V and J are TRBV6-2 or TRBV6-3 and TRBJ2-7; D is possibly TRBD2 (6 bases). This TCR was sampled from a male donor with papillary thyroid cancer or a benign thyroid nodule (not recorded which). Some clones in this sample may be carry-over from other donors' samples. CDR3 residues: CASSYWRGHSYEQYF. The CDR3 region has the DNA TGTGCCAGCAGTTACTGGCGGGGCCACTCCTACGAGCAGTACTTC.